This passage covers 5 T cell receptor beta chains from one sample sequenced in a study of blood T cell repertoires in COVID-19. Some clones are missing from TCRdb's copy, which holds only in-frame ones; the method was immunoSEQ multiplex PCR. The table records 99,000 or so clones, roughly 80% of them present only once. Material for sequencing was peripheral blood. The receptors stem from a woman of 80 years or more with acute or convalescent COVID-19.

This chain uses TRBV24-1 with TRBJ1-1; no definite D call. The germline V gene encodes CDR1 KGHDR and CDR2 SFDVKD. The length of the CDR3 is 12 residues. V lost 5 bases and J 1 base, leaving 4 bases between the germline ends. The CDR3 DNA reads as TGTGCCACCAGTGGAGGGAACACTGAAGCTTTCTTT. Translated: CATSGGNTEAFF.

The V gene is TRBV7-9, the J gene TRBJ2-1, with 7 bases fitting TRBD2. Germline lookup yields CDR1 SEHNR and CDR2 FQNEAQ (reference sequence). Trimming at V came to 9 bases and at J to 0 bases, leaving 20 bases not matched to a gene. This CDR3 comprises 19 residues. CDR3 DNA sequence: TGTGCCAGTAAACCTATTGGGGGAACGGAGCGGGACTCCTACAATGAGCAGTTCTTC. This sequence encodes CASKPIGGTERDSYNEQFF.

The chain links TRBV24-1 to TRBJ2-3; 10 nucleotides line up with TRBD2. With 4 bases clipped from V and 6 bases from J, the junction kept 9 bases outside the gene matches. Germline V CDR1 and CDR2: KGHDR, SFDVKD. The CDR3 extends over 16 amino acids. The DNA for the CDR3 is TGTGCCACCAGTGAACACCGACCAGCGGGAGGGGATACGCAGTATTTT. Its translation: CATSEHRPAGGDTQYF.

The chain couples TRBV2 to TRBJ1-2, with TRBD1 matching 10 bases. J was trimmed by 6 bases and V by 6 bases; bases with no gene match: 4. Germline lookup yields CDR1 SNHLY and CDR2 FYNNEI. The CDR3 is made up of 13 amino acids. CDR3 loop: CASSRQGANGYTF. CDR3 in DNA: TGTGCCAGCAGCAGACAGGGGGCTAATGGCTACACCTTC.

The chain uses TRBV21-1 and TRBJ2-2; TRBD1 is the table's D call, not checked against the DNA. TRBV21-1 is a listed pseudogene. This CDR3 region has 15 residues. The CDR3 bases are TGTGCCAGCAGCGGCCGGGACAGGGGTGCCGGGGAGCTGTTTTTT. This codes for CASSGRDRGAGELFF.